This T cell receptor (beta chain) was retrieved from a study of control samples from healthy donors and cancer patients. The method was immunoSEQ multiplex PCR; TCRdb's version includes in-frame clones alone and lacks a portion of them. In the table there are 85,000 to 120,000 clones, 90% to 95% of which are singletons. The CDR3 has 13 residues. Trimming removed 5 bases at V and 3 bases at J, with 11 bases between. Germline V lookup: CDR1 LNHDA, CDR2 SQIVND (reference sequence). The TCR comes from a young woman in good health. V and J are TRBV19 and TRBJ2-7; D is possibly TRBD2 (5 bases). The sequenced sample consisted of blood. The CDR3 is CASSFSGNYEQYF. CDR3 bases: TGTGCCAGTAGTTTCTCGGGAAACTACGAGCAGTACTTC.